This T cell receptor (beta chain) emerged from a study of blood T cell repertoires in COVID-19. Overall study: COVID-19 samples collected from the United States, Italy and Spain covered acute and convalescent phases. T cells, B-cell-depleted T cells, or PBMCs supplied cDNA or gDNA.

Germline CDR1 reads SGHVS; CDR2 reads FNYEAQ. Trimming stripped 5 bases from V and 8 bases from J, with 16 bases between. The CDR3 length is 14 residues. Libraries were prepared by immunoSEQ multiplex PCR; TCRdb keeps only in-frame clonotypes and omits some of them. The sample lists hundreds of thousands of clones, less than 90% occurring once. Participants reported their clinical history, and cohort assignment relied on those reports. What was sequenced was PBMCs or T cells enriched from blood (not recorded which). The chain is built from TRBV7-6 and TRBJ1-3; tentatively, D is TRBD1 (5 bases). The clonotype originates from a woman aged 35 to 49 who had recovered from COVID-19. CDR3 loop: CASSPGTFRDTIYF. The CDR3 coding sequence is TGTGCCAGCAGCCCGGGGACTTTTCGGGACACCATATATTTT.